Listed below are T cell receptor beta chains from one sample, sequenced in a study of T cell changes during pregnancy in multiple sclerosis. The repertoire was sequenced with immunoSEQ multiplex PCR; TCRdb's copy has only in-frame clones and lacks some. The sample lists around 70,000 clones, 90% to 95% occurring once. The sample here was peripheral blood, taken in the second trimester of pregnancy. The receptor source for this set is a female donor in good health, enrolled as a control in a pregnancy study. CDR3s include the opening cysteine and the closing phenylalanine or tryptophan. D genes are given only for firm matches. Size tells how often a clone was seen (once, few, many) or the class of an expanded clone, and some rows leave it out.

J gene: TRBJ2-3; clone size: .; V gene: TRBV11-3; D gene: .; CDR3 DNA: TGTGCCAGCAGCCCCCAGGGGCGAAGCACAGATACGCAGTATTTT; CDR3 protein: CASSPQGRSTDTQYF
J gene: TRBJ1-5; clone size: .; V gene: TRBV27; D gene: .; CDR3 DNA: TGTGCCAGCAGCCCCGACAGGACCGGCAATCAGCCCCAGCATTTT; CDR3 protein: CASSPDRTGNQPQHF
J gene: TRBJ2-5; clone size: .; V gene: TRBV7-9; D gene: TRBD2; CDR3 DNA: TGTGCCAGCAGCTTAGGGAAGACTAGCGGGCAAGAGACCCAGTACTTC; CDR3 protein: CASSLGKTSGQETQYF
J gene: TRBJ1-2; clone size: .; V gene: TRBV2; D gene: .; CDR3 DNA: TGTGCCAGCAGTGAAGAGCGGAACTATGGCTACACCTTC; CDR3 protein: CASSEERNYGYTF
J gene: TRBJ1-5; clone size: .; V gene: TRBV6-5; D gene: .; CDR3 DNA: TGTGCCAGCAGTACAGGTGTCAATCAGCCCCAGCATTTT; CDR3 protein: CASSTGVNQPQHF
J gene: TRBJ2-7; clone size: .; V gene: TRBV7-3; D gene: TRBD1; CDR3 DNA: TGTGCCAGCAGCCCGCGACAGGGCCCCTACGAGCAGTACTTC; CDR3 protein: CASSPRQGPYEQYF
J gene: TRBJ2-3; clone size: .; V gene: TRBV28; D gene: TRBD1; CDR3 DNA: TGTGCCAGCAGTAAAGTGACAGGGGGCAAAGATACGCAGTATTTT; CDR3 protein: CASSKVTGGKDTQYF
J gene: TRBJ1-4; clone size: .; V gene: TRBV5-4; D gene: TRBD1; CDR3 DNA: TGTGCCAGCAGCCTACGACAGGGGGCCAAAAATGAAAAACTGTTTTTT; CDR3 protein: CASSLRQGAKNEKLFF
J gene: TRBJ1-2; clone size: few; V gene: TRBV18; D gene: .; CDR3 DNA: TGTGCCAGCTCACCCGGGGGAGGCTATGGCTACACCTTC; CDR3 protein: CASSPGGGYGYTF
J gene: TRBJ1-5; clone size: .; V gene: TRBV6-1; D gene: .; CDR3 DNA: TGTGCCAGCAGTTCTAAGGGGGTGGTGGGTCAGCCCCAGCATTTT; CDR3 protein: CASSSKGVVGQPQHF
J gene: TRBJ2-5; clone size: .; V gene: TRBV4-1; D gene: TRBD2; CDR3 DNA: TGCGCCAGCAGCCAGGGACTAGCGGAGACGGAGACCCAGTACTTC; CDR3 protein: CASSQGLAETETQYF
J gene: TRBJ1-4; clone size: .; V gene: TRBV2; D gene: TRBD1; CDR3 DNA: TGTGCCAGCAGTGAATGGACAGGGGGCGAAAAACTGTTTTTT; CDR3 protein: CASSEWTGGEKLFF
J gene: TRBJ2-2; clone size: .; V gene: TRBV4-1; D gene: .; CDR3 DNA: TGCGCCAGCAGCCAAGAGCGGACCGGGGAGCTGTTTTTT; CDR3 protein: CASSQERTGELFF
J gene: TRBJ1-1; clone size: .; V gene: TRBV7-2; D gene: TRBD1; CDR3 DNA: TGTGCCAGCAGCCCTATGGCAGGGGGCATCACTGAAGCTTTCTTT; CDR3 protein: CASSPMAGGITEAFF
J gene: TRBJ2-1; clone size: .; V gene: TRBV20-1; D gene: .; CDR3 DNA: TGCAGTGCTAGACCTTATGAGCAGTTCTTC; CDR3 protein: CSARPYEQFF
J gene: TRBJ1-2; clone size: .; V gene: TRBV5-6; D gene: .; CDR3 DNA: TGTGCCAGCAGCCAGGGCCGCGGCGGCTACACCTTC; CDR3 protein: CASSQGRGGYTF
J gene: TRBJ1-6; clone size: .; V gene: TRBV5-6; D gene: TRBD1; CDR3 DNA: TGTGCCAGCACCTCGACAGGGGTATATTCACCCCTCCACTTT; CDR3 protein: CASTSTGVYSPLHF
J gene: TRBJ1-2; clone size: .; V gene: TRBV30; D gene: .; CDR3 DNA: TGTGCCTGGAGGGCGGGTCAACCCTATTATGGCTACACCTTC; CDR3 protein: CAWRAGQPYYGYTF
J gene: TRBJ2-1; clone size: once; V gene: TRBV5-1; D gene: TRBD2; CDR3 DNA: TGCGCCAGCACTAGCGGGGGGGCTCTCAATGAGCAGTTCTTC; CDR3 protein: CASTSGGALNEQFF
J gene: TRBJ1-4; clone size: .; V gene: TRBV7-9; D gene: .; CDR3 DNA: TGTGCCAGCAGCCTTGGGGCCAGAGGAGAAAAACTGTTTTTT; CDR3 protein: CASSLGARGEKLFF
J gene: TRBJ1-1; clone size: .; V gene: TRBV5-1; D gene: .; CDR3 DNA: TGCGCCAGCAGTTCTGCGGGCCTTTCTGGCACTGAAGCTTTCTTT; CDR3 protein: CASSSAGLSGTEAFF
J gene: TRBJ1-1; clone size: once; V gene: TRBV5-6; D gene: TRBD1; CDR3 DNA: TGTGCCAGCCGACAGGGAGTCAACACTGAAGCTTTCTTT; CDR3 protein: CASRQGVNTEAFF
J gene: TRBJ1-1; clone size: .; V gene: TRBV5-4; D gene: .; CDR3 DNA: TGTGCCAGCAGCCCTTCCCTGGACACTTTAATGAACACTGAAGCTTTCTTT; CDR3 protein: CASSPSLDTLMNTEAFF
J gene: TRBJ2-1; clone size: once; V gene: TRBV11-2; D gene: .; CDR3 DNA: TGTGCCAGCAGCTATGACAGCTTAAGCTCCTACAATGAGCAGTTCTTC; CDR3 protein: CASSYDSLSSYNEQFF
J gene: TRBJ2-1; clone size: .; V gene: TRBV4-3; D gene: TRBD2; CDR3 DNA: TGCGCCAGCAGCCAAGACGAAACGGGGGGGCTGGATGAGCAGTTCTTC; CDR3 protein: CASSQDETGGLDEQFF
J gene: TRBJ2-4; clone size: .; V gene: TRBV4-3; D gene: TRBD2; CDR3 DNA: TGCGCCAGCAGCCAAGATAGGCTAGCGGGGGAGGACATTCAGTACTTC; CDR3 protein: CASSQDRLAGEDIQYF
J gene: TRBJ1-1; clone size: .; V gene: TRBV10-3; D gene: .; CDR3 DNA: TGTGCCATCACTCGGACAGACTTGAACACTGAAGCTTTCTTT; CDR3 protein: CAITRTDLNTEAFF
J gene: TRBJ1-1; clone size: .; V gene: TRBV15; D gene: .; CDR3 DNA: TGTGCCACCAGCCCCATACGGGGGATGGGCACTGAAGCTTTCTTT; CDR3 protein: CATSPIRGMGTEAFF
J gene: TRBJ1-4; clone size: .; V gene: TRBV30; D gene: .; CDR3 DNA: TGTGCCTGGAGGGTTGGTTGGGGACTAAGTGAAAAACTGTTTTTT; CDR3 protein: CAWRVGWGLSEKLFF
J gene: TRBJ1-3; clone size: .; V gene: TRBV7-2; D gene: TRBD1; CDR3 DNA: TGTGCCAGCAGCTCCCAGGGGGCAGATGGAAACACCATATATTTT; CDR3 protein: CASSSQGADGNTIYF
J gene: TRBJ1-3; clone size: .; V gene: TRBV6-1; D gene: .; CDR3 DNA: TGTGCCAGCAGTGAAGGAGGGGGCTCTGGAAACACCATATATTTT; CDR3 protein: CASSEGGGSGNTIYF
J gene: TRBJ1-4; clone size: few; V gene: TRBV21-1; D gene: .; CDR3 DNA: TGTGCCAGCCCGAAACGGGCCGGGACAGGGGTTGGAGAAAAACTGTTTTTT; CDR3 protein: CASPKRAGTGVGEKLFF
J gene: TRBJ1-5; clone size: .; V gene: TRBV2; D gene: .; CDR3 DNA: TGTGCCAGCAGTGAGGTGGGCCCCGGACCCCAGCATTTT; CDR3 protein: CASSEVGPGPQHF
J gene: TRBJ1-3; clone size: .; V gene: TRBV2; D gene: .; CDR3 DNA: TGTGCCAGCAGTCCCACGACAGACTCTGGAAACACCATATATTTT; CDR3 protein: CASSPTTDSGNTIYF
J gene: TRBJ2-2; clone size: .; V gene: TRBV18; D gene: .; CDR3 DNA: TGTGCCAGCTCACAGAGGAACACCGGGGAGCTGTTTTTT; CDR3 protein: CASSQRNTGELFF
J gene: TRBJ1-2; clone size: .; V gene: TRBV7-9; D gene: TRBD1; CDR3 DNA: TGTGCCAGCAGATCCGGGACAGCCTTAACCTACACCTTC; CDR3 protein: CASRSGTALTYTF
J gene: TRBJ1-2; clone size: few; V gene: TRBV7-2; D gene: TRBD1; CDR3 DNA: TGTGCCAGCAGAATCACAGGGGGCGCTTCTGGCTACACCTTC; CDR3 protein: CASRITGGASGYTF
J gene: TRBJ1-4; clone size: .; V gene: TRBV9; D gene: .; CDR3 DNA: TGTGCCAGCAGCGTGATAACAGGAGAAAAACTGTTTTTT; CDR3 protein: CASSVITGEKLFF
J gene: TRBJ1-5; clone size: once; V gene: TRBV7-9; D gene: TRBD1; CDR3 DNA: TGTGCCAGCAGCGCACAGGGGCCAAATCAGCCCCAGCATTTT; CDR3 protein: CASSAQGPNQPQHF
J gene: TRBJ2-7; clone size: .; V gene: TRBV25-1; D gene: TRBD1; CDR3 DNA: TGTGCCAGCAGTGAAGGACAGGGGAACGAGCAGTACTTC; CDR3 protein: CASSEGQGNEQYF
J gene: TRBJ1-1; clone size: .; V gene: TRBV6-4; D gene: .; CDR3 DNA: TGTGCCAGCAGTGACTCTGTCAGCGACGAGCCCCCTGAAGCTTTCTTT; CDR3 protein: CASSDSVSDEPPEAFF
J gene: TRBJ1-2; clone size: .; V gene: TRBV29-1; D gene: .; CDR3 DNA: TGCAGCGACGGGGGGAACTATGGCTACACCTTC; CDR3 protein: CSDGGNYGYTF
J gene: TRBJ1-6; clone size: few; V gene: TRBV14; D gene: TRBD1; CDR3 DNA: TGTGCCAGCAGCACCCGGGACAGGTCCTCTTCGTCCCTCCACTTT; CDR3 protein: CASSTRDRSSSSLHF
J gene: TRBJ2-2; clone size: .; V gene: TRBV7-6; D gene: TRBD1; CDR3 DNA: TGTGCCAGCGTGGACAGGGGAAATTCCGGGGAGCTGTTTTTT; CDR3 protein: CASVDRGNSGELFF
J gene: TRBJ1-2; clone size: .; V gene: TRBV7-2; D gene: .; CDR3 DNA: TGTGCCAGCAGCTTATCGGGGGGATCCTATGGCTACACCTTC; CDR3 protein: CASSLSGGSYGYTF
J gene: TRBJ1-5; clone size: .; V gene: TRBV18; D gene: .; CDR3 DNA: TGTGCCAGCTCACCACTTCGGACTTCCAGCAATCAGCCCCAGCATTTT; CDR3 protein: CASSPLRTSSNQPQHF
J gene: TRBJ2-7; clone size: .; V gene: TRBV2; D gene: .; CDR3 DNA: TGTGCCAGCAACCCTCGCGGGGCCTACGAGCAGTACTTC; CDR3 protein: CASNPRGAYEQYF
J gene: TRBJ1-1; clone size: .; V gene: TRBV7-2; D gene: TRBD1; CDR3 DNA: TGTGCCAGCAGCTCTTACAGGGGGGGGATGAACACTGAAGCTTTCTTT; CDR3 protein: CASSSYRGGMNTEAFF
J gene: TRBJ1-2; clone size: .; V gene: TRBV25-1; D gene: TRBD1; CDR3 DNA: TGTGCCAGCAGGGGGGACAGGGTCTACTATGGCTACACCTTC; CDR3 protein: CASRGDRVYYGYTF
J gene: TRBJ2-5; clone size: .; V gene: TRBV7-6; D gene: .; CDR3 DNA: TGTGCCACCTCAGAGGAAGAGACCCAGTACTTC; CDR3 protein: CATSEEETQYF
J gene: TRBJ2-3; clone size: .; V gene: TRBV6-5; D gene: .; CDR3 DNA: TGTGCCAGCAGGAGCGGGCTTAGCACAGATACGCAGTATTTT; CDR3 protein: CASRSGLSTDTQYF